A selection of T cell receptor beta chains follows, all from one sample in a study of blood T cells in healthy people across ages. TCRdb reprocessed the 5' RACE reads with MiXCR, giving one entry per CDR3 protein. The top ten hold 7.5% to 9% of the sample, which has about 540,000 distinct CDR3 sequences, under 30% seen once. In addition, the sample was reused for a study of T cells of mothers and their children.

Sequencing was performed on blood. These TCRs come from a boy between 10 and 17 years old in good health. Both conserved end residues are part of each CDR3. A D gene is named only where the DNA matches it firmly. Size values are once, few and many counts, or a class for expanded clones, and some rows have none.

CDR3 length: 17
V gene: TRBV19
clone size: few
J gene: TRBJ2-3
D gene: TRBD1
CDR3 protein: CASRLGTGGISTDTQYF
CDR3 DNA: TGTGCCAGTAGGCTTGGGACAGGGGGCATCTCGACAGATACGCAGTATTTT

CDR3 length: 13
V gene: TRBV4-3
clone size: -
J gene: TRBJ2-1
D gene: TRBD2
CDR3 protein: CASSQSSGLGIFF
CDR3 DNA: TGCGCCAGCAGCCAATCGTCGGGACTAGGGATATTCTTC

CDR3 length: 14
V gene: TRBV4-2
clone size: -
J gene: TRBJ1-4
D gene: -
CDR3 protein: CASSQGRVGEKLFF
CDR3 DNA: TGTGCCAGCAGCCAAGGTCGGGTAGGCGAAAAACTGTTTTTT

CDR3 length: 14
V gene: TRBV3-1
clone size: few
J gene: TRBJ2-6
D gene: -
CDR3 protein: CASSQGHGANVLTF
CDR3 DNA: TGTGCCAGCAGCCAAGGCCACGGGGCCAACGTCCTGACTTTC

CDR3 length: 12
V gene: TRBV28
clone size: -
J gene: TRBJ1-3
D gene: -
CDR3 protein: CASSSFRNTIYF
CDR3 DNA: TGTGCCAGCAGTTCCTTTCGAAACACCATATATTTT

CDR3 length: 17
V gene: TRBV4-3
clone size: few
J gene: TRBJ2-1
D gene: -
CDR3 protein: CASSQDLGVSSYNEQFF
CDR3 DNA: TGCGCCAGCAGCCAAGATCTGGGGGTGAGCTCCTACAATGAGCAGTTCTTC

CDR3 length: 15
V gene: TRBV9
clone size: -
J gene: TRBJ2-6
D gene: -
CDR3 protein: CASSVEVVGANVLTF
CDR3 DNA: TGTGCCAGCAGCGTAGAGGTCGTTGGGGCCAACGTCCTGACTTTC

CDR3 length: 16
V gene: TRBV20-1
clone size: -
J gene: TRBJ2-1
D gene: TRBD2
CDR3 protein: CSARDTGLGPYNEQFF
CDR3 DNA: TGCAGTGCTAGAGATACTGGACTAGGGCCCTACAATGAGCAGTTCTTC

CDR3 length: 15
V gene: TRBV15
clone size: -
J gene: TRBJ1-4
D gene: -
CDR3 protein: CATSRSTATNEKLFF
CDR3 DNA: TGTGCCACCAGCAGATCAACTGCAACTAATGAAAAACTGTTTTTT

CDR3 length: 15
V gene: TRBV7-8
clone size: few
J gene: TRBJ2-7
D gene: -
CDR3 protein: CASSLEAANSYEQYF
CDR3 DNA: TGTGCCAGCAGCTTAGAGGCAGCCAACTCCTACGAGCAGTACTTC

CDR3 length: 16
V gene: TRBV2
clone size: few
J gene: TRBJ2-2
D gene: -
CDR3 protein: CASRVSLGQQTGELFF
CDR3 DNA: TGTGCCAGCAGGGTTTCGCTAGGACAGCAAACCGGGGAGCTGTTTTTT

CDR3 length: 15
V gene: TRBV28
clone size: -
J gene: TRBJ2-7
D gene: -
CDR3 protein: CASRTPRGLIYEQYF
CDR3 DNA: TGTGCCAGCAGAACCCCAAGGGGGTTGATCTACGAGCAGTACTTC

CDR3 length: 12
V gene: TRBV29-1
clone size: few
J gene: TRBJ2-3
D gene: -
CDR3 protein: CSLQDGTDTQYF
CDR3 DNA: TGCAGCCTTCAGGACGGCACAGATACGCAGTATTTT

CDR3 length: 12
V gene: TRBV7-8
clone size: few
J gene: TRBJ2-7
D gene: -
CDR3 protein: CASSFRGGEQYF
CDR3 DNA: TGTGCCAGCAGCTTCAGGGGTGGCGAGCAGTACTTC

CDR3 length: 15
V gene: TRBV6-6
clone size: -
J gene: TRBJ1-6
D gene: -
CDR3 protein: CASSRGPVKHSPLHF
CDR3 DNA: TGTGCCAGCAGCCGGGGCCCCGTTAAACATTCACCCCTCCACTTT

CDR3 length: 15
V gene: TRBV27
clone size: few
J gene: TRBJ1-5
D gene: TRBD1
CDR3 protein: CASSPQGAGNQPQHF
CDR3 DNA: TGTGCCAGCAGCCCCCAGGGGGCTGGCAATCAGCCCCAGCATTTT

CDR3 length: 24
V gene: TRBV20-1
clone size: -
J gene: TRBJ2-7
D gene: -
CDR3 protein: CSARDLRELESVSTGQKYGYEQYF
CDR3 DNA: TGCAGTGCTAGAGATCTCAGGGAGCTAGAGTCGGTCTCGACGGGCCAAAAATATGGGTACGAGCAGTACTTC

CDR3 length: 15
V gene: TRBV12-3/TRBV12-4
clone size: -
J gene: TRBJ2-1
D gene: TRBD2
CDR3 protein: CASSLQRGVYNEQFF
CDR3 DNA: TGTGCCAGCAGTTTACAGCGGGGGGTATACAATGAGCAGTTCTTC

CDR3 length: 16
V gene: TRBV7-9
clone size: few
J gene: TRBJ2-3
D gene: TRBD1
CDR3 protein: CASSPGDRAPTDTQYF
CDR3 DNA: TGTGCCAGCAGCCCCGGAGACAGGGCCCCCACAGATACGCAGTATTTT

CDR3 length: 13
V gene: TRBV19
clone size: few
J gene: TRBJ1-1
D gene: -
CDR3 protein: CASSMTGNTEAFF
CDR3 DNA: TGTGCCAGTAGTATGACAGGGAACACTGAAGCTTTCTTT

CDR3 length: 13
V gene: TRBV7-3
clone size: -
J gene: TRBJ2-1
D gene: -
CDR3 protein: CASSLIVGGEQFF
CDR3 DNA: TGTGCCAGCAGCTTAATTGTAGGGGGTGAGCAGTTCTTC

CDR3 length: 17
V gene: TRBV7-9
clone size: few
J gene: TRBJ1-2
D gene: -
CDR3 protein: CASSLAPEGLSNYGYTF
CDR3 DNA: TGTGCCAGCAGCTTAGCGCCCGAGGGCTTATCCAACTATGGCTACACCTTC

CDR3 length: 15
V gene: TRBV29-1
clone size: -
J gene: TRBJ1-5
D gene: -
CDR3 protein: CSVEDGAGGNQPQHF
CDR3 DNA: TGCAGCGTTGAAGACGGGGCAGGGGGCAATCAGCCCCAGCATTTT

CDR3 length: 17
V gene: TRBV21-1
clone size: many
J gene: TRBJ2-1
D gene: -
CDR3 protein: CASSKGGTKLLDNEQFF
CDR3 DNA: TGTGCCAGCAGCAAAGGAGGGACAAAACTCCTCGACAATGAGCAGTTCTTC

CDR3 length: 14
V gene: TRBV9
clone size: -
J gene: TRBJ2-7
D gene: -
CDR3 protein: CASSGAGGFDEQYF
CDR3 DNA: TGTGCCAGCAGCGGGGCTGGAGGGTTTGACGAGCAGTACTTC

CDR3 length: 15
V gene: TRBV13
clone size: -
J gene: TRBJ1-3
D gene: -
CDR3 protein: CASSLGSPSGNTIYF
CDR3 DNA: TGTGCCAGCAGCCTAGGGAGCCCCTCTGGAAACACCATATATTTT

CDR3 length: 13
V gene: TRBV6-6
clone size: once
J gene: TRBJ1-2
D gene: -
CDR3 protein: CASSYGVGYGYTF
CDR3 DNA: TGTGCCAGCAGTTACGGGGTGGGCTATGGCTACACCTTC

CDR3 length: 14
V gene: TRBV7-2
clone size: -
J gene: TRBJ2-5
D gene: -
CDR3 protein: CASSPTALGETQYF
CDR3 DNA: TGTGCCAGCAGCCCGACAGCACTCGGGGAGACCCAGTACTTC

CDR3 length: 12
V gene: TRBV5-5
clone size: -
J gene: TRBJ2-7
D gene: -
CDR3 protein: CASSYEPYEQYF
CDR3 DNA: TGTGCCAGCAGCTACGAACCCTACGAGCAGTACTTC

CDR3 length: 17
V gene: TRBV12-5
clone size: -
J gene: TRBJ2-4
D gene: TRBD1
CDR3 protein: CASGLPRQGEGKNIQYF
CDR3 DNA: TGTGCTAGTGGTTTGCCCCGACAGGGGGAAGGCAAAAACATTCAGTACTTC

CDR3 length: 13
V gene: TRBV20-1
clone size: -
J gene: TRBJ2-3
D gene: TRBD2
CDR3 protein: CSASSGGTDTQYF
CDR3 DNA: TGCAGTGCCTCTAGCGGGGGCACAGATACGCAGTATTTT

CDR3 length: 14
V gene: TRBV6-6
clone size: few
J gene: TRBJ1-4
D gene: TRBD1
CDR3 protein: CASNTGQGGEKLFF
CDR3 DNA: TGTGCCAGCAATACGGGACAGGGTGGAGAAAAACTGTTTTTT

CDR3 length: 16
V gene: TRBV7-8
clone size: -
J gene: TRBJ2-3
D gene: TRBD2
CDR3 protein: CASSLFLAGLTDTQYF
CDR3 DNA: TGTGCCAGCAGCTTATTCCTAGCGGGACTCACAGATACGCAGTATTTT

CDR3 length: 12
V gene: TRBV28
clone size: few
J gene: TRBJ2-6
D gene: -
CDR3 protein: CASSPRANVLTF
CDR3 DNA: TGTGCCAGCAGCCCACGGGCCAACGTCCTGACTTTC

CDR3 length: 16
V gene: TRBV5-5
clone size: few
J gene: TRBJ2-2
D gene: -
CDR3 protein: CASSLAILGETGELFF
CDR3 DNA: TGTGCCAGCAGCTTAGCGATCCTAGGAGAAACCGGGGAGCTGTTTTTT

CDR3 length: 14
V gene: TRBV20-1
clone size: few
J gene: TRBJ2-1
D gene: TRBD1
CDR3 protein: CSASLGQGVNEQFF
CDR3 DNA: TGCAGTGCTAGTTTGGGACAGGGGGTTAATGAGCAGTTCTTC

CDR3 length: 20
V gene: TRBV6-5
clone size: -
J gene: TRBJ2-6
D gene: TRBD1
CDR3 protein: CASSYPGQGTVGYRVNVLTF
CDR3 DNA: TGTGCCAGCAGTTACCCTGGACAGGGTACGGTCGGGTACCGAGTCAACGTCCTGACTTTC

CDR3 length: 15
V gene: TRBV7-9
clone size: few
J gene: TRBJ2-1
D gene: -
CDR3 protein: CASSFRLGNYNEQFF
CDR3 DNA: TGTGCCAGCAGCTTTAGATTAGGCAACTACAATGAGCAGTTCTTC

CDR3 length: 15
V gene: TRBV6-6
clone size: few
J gene: TRBJ2-1
D gene: -
CDR3 protein: CASSPRPAAYNEQFF
CDR3 DNA: TGTGCCAGCAGTCCCCGGCCTGCGGCCTACAATGAGCAGTTCTTC

CDR3 length: 14
V gene: TRBV27
clone size: -
J gene: TRBJ2-3
D gene: -
CDR3 protein: CASSERGALDTQYF
CDR3 DNA: TGTGCCAGCAGTGAGAGAGGGGCGTTGGATACGCAGTATTTT

CDR3 length: 13
V gene: TRBV20-1
clone size: -
J gene: TRBJ1-5
D gene: -
CDR3 protein: CSARPGGNQPQHF
CDR3 DNA: TGCAGTGCTAGGCCAGGGGGCAATCAGCCCCAGCATTTT

CDR3 length: 16
V gene: TRBV6-1
clone size: -
J gene: TRBJ2-1
D gene: TRBD2
CDR3 protein: CASRVAGGLSYNEQFF
CDR3 DNA: TGTGCCAGCAGAGTAGCGGGAGGCCTATCCTACAATGAGCAGTTCTTC